This T cell receptor beta chain appears in the sequencing data of a study of T cells in Graves' hyperthyroidism and ophthalmopathy. Thyroid ultrasound, orbital computed tomography, clinical symptoms, and serum thyroxine and TRAb underpinned diagnoses. There were TCR beta CDR3 regions amplified from RNA transcripts. Initially, a first-round RT-PCR of the TCR CDR3 employed the HTBI primer set. MiXCR, run by TCRdb on the multiplex PCR reads, gives a single entry per CDR3 protein. The sample holds roughly 700,000 distinct CDR3 sequences, around 16% seen once. The CDR3 covers 12 residues. Germline V gene data show CDR1 as MDHEN and CDR2 as SYDVKM. Trimming pared 4 bases from V and 7 bases from J, leaving 8 bases between.

This chain links TRBV28 with TRBJ2-1, with no clear D. The sequence was collected from a man aged 50-60 years with Graves' hyperthyroidism. Material for sequencing was blood. This CDR3 is CASSSTWNEQFF. CDR3 DNA sequence: TGTGCCAGCAGTTCCACTTGGAATGAGCAGTTCTTC.